A single sample gave rise to the 27 T cell receptor beta chains below, sequenced in a study of OX40 agonist ivuxolimab in advanced cancers. TCRdb's table, derived via immunoSEQ multiplex PCR, lists solely in-frame clones and lacks some. The sample has tens of thousands of clones; about nine tenths are singletons. The sample here was CD4+ or CD8+ T cells sorted from blood, taken in a trial of the OX40 agonist ivuxolimab. The origin of the receptors is an adult with an advanced solid tumor such as melanoma, head and neck, liver or kidney cancer.

V and J are TRBV19 and TRBJ1-3; D is undetermined. The CDR3 consists of 14 residues. Germline V lookup: CDR1 LNHDA, CDR2 SQIVND (reference sequence). V lost 7 bases and J lost 2, with 12 bases in between. The CDR3 DNA is TGTGCCAGTACCCCGGGCCGGCCTGGAAACACCATATATTTT. Encoded protein: CASTPGRPGNTIYF.

This clone has more than one count but fewer than ten. This chain links TRBV28 with TRBJ2-1, with D tentatively TRBD2 (5 bases). Germline loops: CDR1 MDHEN, CDR2 SYDVKM. This CDR3 is 16 amino acids long. The V and J ends lost 6 bases and 5 bases respectively, with 20 bases between them. The CDR3 DNA reads TGTGCCAGCAGCTTCGATACGTTCCGGGGAAACAATGAGCAGTTCTTC. Translated, it gives CASSFDTFRGNNEQFF.

The chain has TRBV7-3 and TRBJ1-1; no firm D call. Trimming cost V 3 bases and J 1 base, with 6 bases left between them. Looked up from germline, CDR1 is SGHTA and CDR2 is FQGTGA. The CDR3 is 13 residues long. CDR3 DNA sequence: TGTGCCAGCAGCTTGGTGGAGAACACTGAAGCTTTCTTT. This translates into CASSLVENTEAFF.

V gene TRBV6-1 combines with J gene TRBJ2-3, with 8 bases identical to TRBD2. Germline lookup yields CDR1 MNHNS and CDR2 SASEGT. There are 16 residues in the CDR3. The ends lost 1 base at V and 2 bases at J; junction bases unmatched: 5. CDR3 amino acids: CASSEGLAGNTDTQYF. The CDR3 DNA is TGTGCCAGCAGTGAAGGGCTAGCGGGCAACACAGATACGCAGTATTTT.

This rearrangement joins TRBV6-6 to TRBJ1-4; D is perhaps TRBD1 (5 bases). The CDR3 loop spans 13 amino acids. In germline, CDR1 is MNHNY, CDR2 SVGAGI (reference sequence). Trimming took off 4 bases at V and 4 bases at J, with 7 bases between the two ends. The CDR3 protein is CASSLTVNEKLFF. The CDR3, as DNA: TGTGCCAGCAGTTTGACAGTTAATGAAAAACTGTTTTTT.

With respect to this clone: At one end the junction does not follow the germline gene, possibly because of a read error. The chain joins TRBV7-7 to TRBJ2-2, with 7 bases that match TRBD2. The germline CDR1 and CDR2 sequences are SSHAT and FNYEAQ (reference sequence). The CDR3 has 16 amino acids. The CDR3 loop reads CASSLDLAEVPGELFF. The CDR3 bases are TGTGCTAGCAGCTTAGATCTAGCGGAGGTCCCCGGGGAGCTGTTTTTT.

This clone was detected only once. This rearrangement joins TRBV27 to TRBJ1-2; D possibly corresponds to TRBD1 (5 bases). Trimming removed 5 bases from V and 1 base from J, with 11 bases in between. CDR3 length: 14 residues. From germline, CDR1 is MNHEY and CDR2 SMNVEV (reference sequence). For the CDR3, the DNA is TGTGCCAGCAGTCCCCGACAGAGTAACTATGGCTACACCTTC. It is translated as CASSPRQSNYGYTF.

The chain has TRBV7-9 and TRBJ2-7; D might be TRBD2 (7 bases). From germline, CDR1 is SEHNR and CDR2 FQNEAQ (reference sequence). The CDR3 loop spans 14 amino acids. V was pared by 1 base and J by 11 bases, with 18 bases between. The CDR3 spells CASSLEAGGRDKYF. The CDR3 coding sequence is TGTGCCAGCAGCTTAGAGGCCGGGGGGCGGGACAAGTACTTC.

The chain is built from TRBV6-6 and TRBJ2-3; D call uncertain. The CDR3 totals 15 residues. V dropped 6 bases and J dropped 1 base, with 14 bases sitting between them. CDR1 and CDR2 from the germline V gene are MNHNY and SVGAGI (reference sequence). The CDR3 region is CASRAGPAGTDTQYF. The CDR3 DNA reads TGTGCCAGCAGGGCCGGACCGGCAGGCACAGATACGCAGTATTTT.

This sequence joins TRBV18 and TRBJ2-5, with D possibly being TRBD2 (7 bases). The CDR3 loop spans 14 amino acids. CDR1 KGHSH and CDR2 LQKENI come from the germline V gene. The ends were cut back, 6 bases at V and 5 bases at J, with 16 bases in the middle. The CDR3 DNA reads as TGTGCCAGCTCGCAAGGGGGGGAACTGGAGACCCAGTACTTC. As protein: CASSQGGELETQYF.

The J gene is TRBJ2-1, the V gene TRBV7-2; maybe TRBD1 (6 bases). The CDR3 sequence is 15 residues long. The germline V and J ends were trimmed by 3 bases and 6 bases, with 15 bases remaining between them. In germline, CDR1 is SGHTA, CDR2 FQGNSA. CDR3 coding DNA: TGTGCCAGCAGCTTCACGGCAGGGGCAGCCAATGAGCAGTTCTTC. Amino acids: CASSFTAGAANEQFF.

The J gene is TRBJ2-4, the V gene TRBV5-4, with 8 bases that match TRBD1. The germline V gene has CDR1 SGHNT and CDR2 YYREEE (reference sequence). V shed 6 bases, J shed 4 bases, and the junction held 6 bases outside the gene matches. The CDR3 spans 14 residues. The DNA for the CDR3 is TGTGCCAGCAAACCGGGACAGGAAAAAAACATTCAGTACTTC. This codes for CASKPGQEKNIQYF.

The CDR3 sequence is CASRRTGTSVHNEQFF. Written as DNA, the CDR3 is TGTGCCAGCAGGAGGACCGGGACTAGCGTACACAATGAGCAGTTCTTC. This chain uses TRBV7-2 with TRBJ2-1, with 10 bases that match TRBD2. The germline gives CDR1 SGHTA, CDR2 FQGNSA. J gave up 5 bases and V 6 bases, and 10 bases lay outside the gene matches. The CDR3 runs 16 residues.

In the case of this clone: The CDR3 carries no conserved terminal phenylalanine or tryptophan, so it likely arises from a read error. The DNA is omitted, as the CDR3 cannot be located on it reliably, and the CDR3 follows TCRdb's listing. The V gene is TRBV30, the J gene TRBJ1-2. The CDR3 sequence runs 8 residues, both termini included. The germline CDR1 and CDR2 sequences are GTSNPN and SVGIG (reference sequence). CDR3 in amino acids: CAWSSGPL.

The chain links TRBV11-2 to TRBJ2-5; 7 bases are a match to TRBD1. The CDR3 contains 14 residues. Germline V gene data show CDR1 as SGHAT and CDR2 as FQNNGV. The V segment lost 2 bases and the J segment 2 bases; nucleotides outside the gene matches: 2. The CDR3: CASSLRGPQETQYF. The CDR3 DNA follows: TGTGCCAGCAGCTTAAGGGGGCCTCAAGAGACCCAGTACTTC.

This chain links TRBV7-9 with TRBJ2-2; the match to TRBD2 covers 11 bases. CDR3 length: 15 amino acids. Germline V gene lookup returns CDR1 SEHNR and CDR2 FQNEAQ (reference sequence). The J segment lost 1 base and the V segment lost 5 bases, leaving 0 bases of the junction unmatched. The CDR3 is CASSGTSGNTGELFF. The CDR3 bases are TGTGCCAGCAGCGGGACTAGCGGGAACACCGGGGAGCTGTTTTTT.

V gene TRBV27 combines with J gene TRBJ1-3; no firm D call. The CDR3 has 15 residues. With 3 bases removed from V and 4 bases from J, the gap between germline ends came to 13 bases. Germline V lookup: CDR1 MNHEY, CDR2 SMNVEV (reference sequence). The CDR3 DNA sequence: TGTGCCAGCAGTTTTCGAGGCGCGCAAGGAAACACCATATATTTT. Translated, it gives CASSFRGAQGNTIYF.

The genes are TRBV15 and TRBJ1-3; D is undetermined. Trimming shortened V by 0 bases and J by 0 bases, and 12 bases separated the two germline ends. Germline V CDR1 and CDR2: LNHNV, YYDKDF (reference sequence). This CDR3 has 17 amino acids. CDR3 sequence (DNA): TGTGCCACCAGCAGAGATCACGGGGTCCTCTCTGGAAACACCATATATTTT. It specifies CATSRDHGVLSGNTIYF.

This chain connects TRBV28 to TRBJ1-2; TRBD1 matches 9 bases. Germline trimming cut 3 bases from V and 8 bases from J; bases unmatched to any gene: 10. CDR1 and CDR2 from the germline V gene are MDHEN and SYDVKM. This CDR3 has 15 residues. Here the CDR3 reads CASSFSGQGIYGYTF. CDR3 DNA: TGTGCCAGCAGTTTTTCGGGACAGGGAATCTACGGCTACACCTTC.

The chain has TRBV4-2 and TRBJ1-1, with 7 bases aligning to TRBD1. The germline V gene has CDR1 LGHNA and CDR2 YNFKEQ. The CDR3 contains 15 residues. J was trimmed by 0 bases and V by 5 bases; bases with no gene match: 6. The CDR3 sequence: CASSATTGMNTEAFF. The CDR3 DNA reads as TGTGCCAGCAGCGCAACGACAGGGATGAACACTGAAGCTTTCTTT.

V and J are TRBV30 and TRBJ1-6, with D possibly matching TRBD1 (5 bases). The ends were cut back, 2 bases at V and 8 bases at J, with 22 bases in the middle. The CDR3 is 17 amino acids. From germline, CDR1 is GTSNPN and CDR2 SVGIG (reference sequence). The DNA for the CDR3 is TGTGCCTGGAGTCTCAACTCACGGGGCGCAGGATATTCACCCCTCCACTTT. Its translation is CAWSLNSRGAGYSPLHF.

The rearrangement uses TRBV19 and TRBJ1-5; D is perhaps TRBD1 (5 bases). Germline V gene sequence: CDR1 LNHDA, CDR2 SQIVND (reference sequence). The V end lost 3 bases, the J end lost 4 bases, and 7 bases lay between the germline ends. The CDR3 has 13 residues. As DNA, the CDR3 is TGTGCCAGTAGTATTGGGGGAAATCAGCCCCAGCATTTT. It encodes CASSIGGNQPQHF.

This chain links TRBV7-2 with TRBJ1-1; D unclear. The CDR3 runs to 15 residues. CDR1 and CDR2 (germline): SGHTA, FQGNSA. Between the trimmed V and J ends, which lost 1 base and 1 base, there was a span of 10 bases. The DNA of the CDR3 is TGTGCCAGCAGCTTAGTTGGGAAGGGGAACACTGAAGCTTTCTTT. Translating it yields CASSLVGKGNTEAFF.

This chain links TRBV10-3 with TRBJ1-1; 7 nucleotides agree with TRBD1. V dropped 4 bases and J dropped 4; count of bases not matched to a gene: 12. The CDR3 contains 16 residues. Germline-derived CDR1 and CDR2 are ENHRY and SYGVKD. CDR3 loop: CAISGQGKGLGTEAFF. DNA of the CDR3: TGTGCCATCAGTGGACAGGGAAAGGGCTTAGGCACTGAAGCTTTCTTT.

This chain links TRBV5-1 with TRBJ2-1; TRBD2 matches 9 bases. The germline gives CDR1 SGHRS, CDR2 YFSETQ. This CDR3 contains 15 residues. V trimming: 4 bases; J trimming: 8 bases; junction bases outside the gene matches: 10. CDR3 nucleotides: TGCGCCAGCAGCACCATAGCGGGAGTGAACGATGAGCAGTTCTTC. Residues: CASSTIAGVNDEQFF.

The V and J genes are TRBV11-3 and TRBJ2-2, with D perhaps TRBD1 (6 bases). Germline-derived CDR1 and CDR2 are SGHNT and YENEEA. The CDR3 consists of 15 residues. V lost 0 bases, J lost 1 base, and 6 bases lay in between. DNA for the CDR3: TGTGCCAGCAGCTTAGAGACAGGGAACACCGGGGAGCTGTTTTTT. Translated: CASSLETGNTGELFF.

The rearrangement links TRBV2 to TRBJ2-7, with a possible D match to TRBD1 (6 bases). V was pared by 2 bases and J by 0 bases, with 14 bases between. Per the germline V gene, CDR1 is SNHLY and CDR2 is FYNNEI. There are 16 residues in the CDR3. The CDR3, as DNA: TGTGCCAGCAGTGAATTAAGGGGGAAGAGCTCCTACGAGCAGTACTTC. Its protein product is CASSELRGKSSYEQYF.